The sequence of this T cell receptor (beta chain) was determined in a study of blood T cell repertoires in COVID-19. Profiled with immunoSEQ multiplex PCR; TCRdb holds only in-frame clones, not every one. Altogether 300,000 to 400,000 clones are present, around 87% being singletons, with the ten largest covering about 3%. J was trimmed by 6 bases and V by 8 bases; bases with no gene match: 8. Germline V gives CDR1 SGHTA, CDR2 FQGTGA. CDR3 length: 14 amino acids. The TCR originated in a human donor in a cohort sampled during active COVID-19. Sequenced material: peripheral blood. The rearrangement uses TRBV7-3 and TRBJ2-2; TRBD1 aligns across 8 bases. CDR3 protein: CASGRTGQAGELFF. CDR3 DNA sequence: TGTGCCAGCGGCCGGACAGGGCAGGCCGGGGAGCTGTTTTTT.